Included here is one T cell receptor (beta chain) sequence, with context. Its antigen is still unknown. The sample originates from a study of Ad26.COV2.S vaccination and SARS-CoV-2 variants. General observations from the study: Non-spike TCR breadth was similar in vaccine and placebo recipients.

The treatment denotes: some 20 received Ad26.COV2.S at low or high dose, single or two shots; roughly five received placebo; per-sample allocation not given. Specimens were obtained on day 63 following the first vaccine or placebo injection. The V gene lost 2 bases and the J gene lost 0 bases, with 4 bases spanning the gap. The CDR3 runs 13 residues. The V gene's germline CDR1 is MDHEN and CDR2 SYDVKM. Repertoires were generated with immunoSEQ multiplex PCR, while TCRdb's copy carries only in-frame clones and drops some. The table includes about 330,000 clones, roughly 88% detected once. The rearrangement links TRBV28 to TRBJ1-1, with D unresolved. This clonotype was obtained from a person aged 18-60 years who received the Ad26.COV2.S COVID-19 vaccine or a placebo. The input for sequencing was peripheral blood, taken in a trial of Ad26.COV2.S vaccine versus placebo. DNA for the CDR3: TGTGCCAGCAGTTTACCTCTGAACACTGAAGCTTTCTTT. Its translation: CASSLPLNTEAFF.